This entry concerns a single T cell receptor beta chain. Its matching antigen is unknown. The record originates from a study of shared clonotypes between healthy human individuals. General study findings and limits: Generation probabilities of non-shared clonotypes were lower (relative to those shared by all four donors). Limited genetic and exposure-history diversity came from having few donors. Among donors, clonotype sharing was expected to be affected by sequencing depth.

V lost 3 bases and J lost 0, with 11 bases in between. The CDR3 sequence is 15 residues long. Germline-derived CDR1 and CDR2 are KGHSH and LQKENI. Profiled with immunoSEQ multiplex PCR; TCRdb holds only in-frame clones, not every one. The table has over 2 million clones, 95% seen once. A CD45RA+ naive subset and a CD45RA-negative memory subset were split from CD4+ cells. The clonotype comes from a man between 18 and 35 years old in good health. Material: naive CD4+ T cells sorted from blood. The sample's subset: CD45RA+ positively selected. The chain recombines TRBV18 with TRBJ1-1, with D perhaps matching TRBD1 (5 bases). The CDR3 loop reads CASSPRDVMNTEAFF. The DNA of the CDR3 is TGTGCCAGCTCACCCCGGGACGTGATGAACACTGAAGCTTTCTTT.